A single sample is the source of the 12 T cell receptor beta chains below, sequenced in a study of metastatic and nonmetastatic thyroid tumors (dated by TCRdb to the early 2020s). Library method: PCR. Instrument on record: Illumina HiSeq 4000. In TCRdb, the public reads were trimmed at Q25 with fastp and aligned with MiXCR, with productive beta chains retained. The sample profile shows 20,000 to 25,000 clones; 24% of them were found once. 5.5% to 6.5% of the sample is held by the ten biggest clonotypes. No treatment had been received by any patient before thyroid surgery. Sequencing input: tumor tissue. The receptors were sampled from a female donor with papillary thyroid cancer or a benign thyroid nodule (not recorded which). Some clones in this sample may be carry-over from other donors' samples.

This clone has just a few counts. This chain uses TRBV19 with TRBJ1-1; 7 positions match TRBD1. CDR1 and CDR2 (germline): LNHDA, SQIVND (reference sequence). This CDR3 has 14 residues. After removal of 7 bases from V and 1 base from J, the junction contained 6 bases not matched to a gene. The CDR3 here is CASNLQGTNTEAFF. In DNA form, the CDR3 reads TGTGCCAGTAATCTACAGGGGACGAACACTGAAGCTTTCTTT.

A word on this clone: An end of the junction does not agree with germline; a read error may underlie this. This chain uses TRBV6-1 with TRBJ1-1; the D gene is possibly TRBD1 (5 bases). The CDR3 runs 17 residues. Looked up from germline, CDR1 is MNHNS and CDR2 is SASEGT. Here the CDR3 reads CASSRAGKGTLNTEALF. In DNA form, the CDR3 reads TGTGCCAGCAGTCGAGCCGGGAAGGGGACCTTGAACACTGAAGCTTTATTT.

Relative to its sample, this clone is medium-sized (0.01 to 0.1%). CDR3 protein: CASTREGQETQYF. As DNA, the CDR3 is TGTGCCAGCACACGGGAGGGCCAAGAGACCCAGTACTTC. V and J are TRBV3-1 and TRBJ2-5, with TRBD2 matching over 8 bases. This CDR3 is built from 13 residues. Germline values: CDR1 LGHDT, CDR2 YNNKEL (reference sequence). The V gene end was trimmed by 7 bases and the J gene end by 1 base; junction bases not matched to a gene: 2.

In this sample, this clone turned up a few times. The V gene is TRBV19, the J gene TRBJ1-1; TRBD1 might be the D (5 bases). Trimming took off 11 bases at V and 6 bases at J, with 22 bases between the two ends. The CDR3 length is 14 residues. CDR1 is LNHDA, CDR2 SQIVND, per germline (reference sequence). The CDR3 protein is CACRGEGAGSEAFF. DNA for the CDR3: TGTGCCTGCCGAGGGGAAGGGGCAGGCTCTGAAGCTTTCTTT.

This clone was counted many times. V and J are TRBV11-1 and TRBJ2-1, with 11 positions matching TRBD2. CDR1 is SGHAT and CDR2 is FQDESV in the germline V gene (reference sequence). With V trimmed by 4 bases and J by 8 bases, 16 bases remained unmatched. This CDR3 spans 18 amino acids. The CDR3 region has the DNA TGTGCCAGCAGCTCCGCGAGACTAGCGGGGACACGGGGGGATGAGCAGTTCTTC. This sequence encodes CASSSARLAGTRGDEQFF.

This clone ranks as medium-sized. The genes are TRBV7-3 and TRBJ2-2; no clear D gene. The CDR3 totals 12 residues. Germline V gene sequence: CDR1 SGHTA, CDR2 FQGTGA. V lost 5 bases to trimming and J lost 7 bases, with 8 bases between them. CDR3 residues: CASSRMNGELFF. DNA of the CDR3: TGTGCCAGCAGCCGCATGAACGGGGAGCTGTTTTTT.

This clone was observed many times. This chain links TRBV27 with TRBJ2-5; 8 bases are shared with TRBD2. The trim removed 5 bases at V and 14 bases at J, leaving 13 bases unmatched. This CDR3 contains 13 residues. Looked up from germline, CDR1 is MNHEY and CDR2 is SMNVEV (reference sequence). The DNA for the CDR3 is TGTGCCAGCAGTCTCGGGCCCGGGACTAGGTACTACTTC. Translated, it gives CASSLGPGTRYYF.

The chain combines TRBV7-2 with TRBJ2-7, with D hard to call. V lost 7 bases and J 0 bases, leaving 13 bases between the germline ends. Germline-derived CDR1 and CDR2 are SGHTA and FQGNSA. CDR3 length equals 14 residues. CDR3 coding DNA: TGTGCCAGCATCGGCTGTGTTAGCTCCTACGAGCAGTACTTC. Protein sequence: CASIGCVSSYEQYF.

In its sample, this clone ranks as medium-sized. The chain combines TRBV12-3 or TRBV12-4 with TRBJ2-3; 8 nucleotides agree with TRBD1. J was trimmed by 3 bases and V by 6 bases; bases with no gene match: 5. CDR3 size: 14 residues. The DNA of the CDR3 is TGTGCCAGCAGAGAACAGGGGGGAACAGATACGCAGTATTTT. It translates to CASREQGGTDTQYF.

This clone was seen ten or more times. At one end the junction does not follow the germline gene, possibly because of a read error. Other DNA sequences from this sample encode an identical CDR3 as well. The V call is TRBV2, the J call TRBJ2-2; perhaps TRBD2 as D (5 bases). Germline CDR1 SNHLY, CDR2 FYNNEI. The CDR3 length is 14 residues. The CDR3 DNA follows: TGTGCCAGCAGTCCGCGACCCTACACCGGGGAGTTGTTTTTT. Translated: CASSPRPYTGELFF.

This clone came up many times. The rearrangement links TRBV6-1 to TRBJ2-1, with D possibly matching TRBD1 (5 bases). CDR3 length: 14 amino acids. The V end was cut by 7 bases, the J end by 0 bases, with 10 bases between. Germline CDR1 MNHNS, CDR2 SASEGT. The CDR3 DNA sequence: TGTGCCAGCAAGGGGCCGAGCTCCTACAATGAGCAGTTCTTC. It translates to CASKGPSSYNEQFF.

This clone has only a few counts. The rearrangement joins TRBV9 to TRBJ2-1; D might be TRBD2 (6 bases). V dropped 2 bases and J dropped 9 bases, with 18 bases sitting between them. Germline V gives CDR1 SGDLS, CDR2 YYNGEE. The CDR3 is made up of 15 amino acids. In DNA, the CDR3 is TGTGCCAGCAGCGTTGCGGAGGGCCTAGTAGGTGAGCAGTTCTTC. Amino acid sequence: CASSVAEGLVGEQFF.